This T cell receptor (beta chain) was recorded in a study of T cell changes during pregnancy in multiple sclerosis. Remarks on this clone: At the DNA level, this CDR3 is encoded by other sequences in the same sample as well.

Some clones are missing from TCRdb's copy, which holds only in-frame ones; the method was immunoSEQ multiplex PCR. The sample lists fewer than 85,000 clones; 70% to 90% were seen once. Germline CDR1 is MNHNY and CDR2 is SVGAGI (reference sequence). The CDR3 totals 12 residues. V shed 5 bases and J shed 2 bases, with 6 bases lying between them. V is TRBV6-6 and J is TRBJ1-2; unclear D gene. Here the sequenced sample was peripheral blood, taken before pregnancy. The TCR originated in a female donor with multiple sclerosis, enrolled in a pregnancy study. This CDR3 is CASSPGNYGYTF. The CDR3 DNA follows: TGTGCCAGCAGTCCCGGGAACTATGGCTACACCTTC.